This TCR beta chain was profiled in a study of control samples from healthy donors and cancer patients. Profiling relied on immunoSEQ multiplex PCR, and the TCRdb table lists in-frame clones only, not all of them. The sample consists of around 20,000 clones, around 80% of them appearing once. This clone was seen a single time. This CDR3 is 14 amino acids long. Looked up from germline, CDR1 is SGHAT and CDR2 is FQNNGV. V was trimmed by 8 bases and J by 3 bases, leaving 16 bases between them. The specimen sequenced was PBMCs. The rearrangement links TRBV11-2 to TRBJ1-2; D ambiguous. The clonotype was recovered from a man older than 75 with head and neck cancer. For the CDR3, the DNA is TGTGCCAGCCGCAACCAAGACGGACACTATGGCTACACCTTC. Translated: CASRNQDGHYGYTF. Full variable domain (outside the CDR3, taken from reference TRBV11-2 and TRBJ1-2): EAGVAQSPRYKIIEKRQSVAFWCNPISGHATLYWYQQILGQGPKLLIQFQNNGVVDDSQLPKDRFSAERLKGVDSTLKIQPAKLEDSAVYLCASRNQDGHYGYTFGSGTRLTVV.